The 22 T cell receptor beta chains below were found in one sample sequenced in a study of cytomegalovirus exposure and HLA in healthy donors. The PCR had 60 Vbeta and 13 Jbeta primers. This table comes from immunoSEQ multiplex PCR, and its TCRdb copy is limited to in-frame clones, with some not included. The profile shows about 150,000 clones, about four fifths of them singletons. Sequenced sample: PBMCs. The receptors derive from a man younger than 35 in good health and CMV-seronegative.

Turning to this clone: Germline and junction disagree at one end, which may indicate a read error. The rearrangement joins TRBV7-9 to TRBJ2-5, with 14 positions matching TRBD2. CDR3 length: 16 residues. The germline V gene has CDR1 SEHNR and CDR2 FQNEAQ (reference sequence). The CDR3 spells CSSSTSTSGGAETQYF. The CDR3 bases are TGTTCCAGCAGCACCTCGACTAGCGGGGGGGCGGAGACCCAGTACTTC.

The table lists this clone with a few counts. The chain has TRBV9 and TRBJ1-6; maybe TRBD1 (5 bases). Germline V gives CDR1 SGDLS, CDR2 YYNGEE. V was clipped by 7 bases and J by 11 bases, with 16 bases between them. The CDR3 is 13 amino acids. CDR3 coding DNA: TGTGCCAGCGGTAGGGACTCGGGGGCACCCCTCCACTTT. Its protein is CASGRDSGAPLHF.

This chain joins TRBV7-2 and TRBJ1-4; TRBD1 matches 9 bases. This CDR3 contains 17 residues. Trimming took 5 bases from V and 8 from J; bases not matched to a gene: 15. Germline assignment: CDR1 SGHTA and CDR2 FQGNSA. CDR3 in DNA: TGTGCCAGCAGCGAGAGCCATACAGGGGGCTTAAACGAAAAACTGTTTTTT. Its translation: CASSESHTGGLNEKLFF.

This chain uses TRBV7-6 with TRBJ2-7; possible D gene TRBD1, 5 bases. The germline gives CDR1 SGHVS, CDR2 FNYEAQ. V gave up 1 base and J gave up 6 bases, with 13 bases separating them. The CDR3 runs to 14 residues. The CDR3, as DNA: TGTGCCAGCAGCTTAGAAGGGGTAGGGCGCGAGCAGTACTTC. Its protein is CASSLEGVGREQYF.

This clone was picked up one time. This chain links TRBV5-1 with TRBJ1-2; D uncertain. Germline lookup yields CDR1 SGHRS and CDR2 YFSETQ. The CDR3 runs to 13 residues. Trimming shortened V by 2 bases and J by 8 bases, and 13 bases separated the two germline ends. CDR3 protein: CASSFVRELGYTF. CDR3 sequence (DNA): TGCGCCAGCAGCTTCGTACGGGAGCTAGGCTACACCTTC.

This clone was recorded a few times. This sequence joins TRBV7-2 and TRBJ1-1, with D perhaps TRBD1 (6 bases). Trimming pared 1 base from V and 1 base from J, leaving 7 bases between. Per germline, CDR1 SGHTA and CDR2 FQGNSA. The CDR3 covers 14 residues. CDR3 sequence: CASSLDRANTEAFF. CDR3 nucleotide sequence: TGTGCCAGCAGCTTAGACAGGGCGAACACTGAAGCTTTCTTT.

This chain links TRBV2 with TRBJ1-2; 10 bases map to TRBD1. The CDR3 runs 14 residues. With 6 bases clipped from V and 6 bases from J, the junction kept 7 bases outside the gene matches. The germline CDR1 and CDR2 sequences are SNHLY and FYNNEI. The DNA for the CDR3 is TGTGCCAGCAGCCCGGAGACAGGGGGCAATGGCTACACCTTC. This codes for CASSPETGGNGYTF. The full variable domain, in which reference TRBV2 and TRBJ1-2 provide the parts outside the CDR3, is EPEVTQTPSHQVTQMGQEVILRCVPISNHLYFYWYRQILGQKVEFLVSFYNNEISEKSEIFDDQFSVERPDGSNFTLKIRSTKLEDSAMYFCASSPETGGNGYTFGSGTRLTVV.

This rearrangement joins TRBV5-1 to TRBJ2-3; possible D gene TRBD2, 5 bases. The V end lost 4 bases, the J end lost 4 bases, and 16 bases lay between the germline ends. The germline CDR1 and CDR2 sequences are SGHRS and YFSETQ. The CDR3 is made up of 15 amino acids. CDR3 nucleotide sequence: TGCGCCAGCAGCCCCAGGACGGGGTGGGCAGATACGCAGTATTTT. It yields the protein CASSPRTGWADTQYF. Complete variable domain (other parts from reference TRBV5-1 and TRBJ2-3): KAGVTQTPRYLIKTRGQQVTLSCSPISGHRSVSWYQQTPGQGLQFLFEYFSETQRNKGNFPGRFSGRQFSNSRSEMNVSTLELGDSALYLCASSPRTGWADTQYFGPGTRLTVL.

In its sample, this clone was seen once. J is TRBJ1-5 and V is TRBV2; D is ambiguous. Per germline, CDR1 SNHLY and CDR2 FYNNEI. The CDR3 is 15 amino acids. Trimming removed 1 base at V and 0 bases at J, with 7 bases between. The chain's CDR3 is CASSEGLTSNQPQHF. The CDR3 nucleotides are TGTGCCAGCAGTGAAGGACTGACTAGCAATCAGCCCCAGCATTTT.

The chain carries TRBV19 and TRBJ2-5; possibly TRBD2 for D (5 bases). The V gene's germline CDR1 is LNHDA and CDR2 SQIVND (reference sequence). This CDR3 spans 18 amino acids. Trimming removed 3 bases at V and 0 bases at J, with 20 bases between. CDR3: CASSIGLSGDRYQETQYF. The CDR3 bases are TGTGCCAGTAGTATTGGCCTTTCCGGGGATCGGTACCAAGAGACCCAGTACTTC.

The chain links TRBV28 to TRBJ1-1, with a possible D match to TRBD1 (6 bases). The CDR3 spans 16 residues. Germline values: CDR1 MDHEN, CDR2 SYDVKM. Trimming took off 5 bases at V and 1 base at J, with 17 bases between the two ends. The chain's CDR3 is CASSPRGGLGNTEAFF. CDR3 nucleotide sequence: TGTGCCAGCAGTCCCCGGGGGGGCTTGGGGAACACTGAAGCTTTCTTT.

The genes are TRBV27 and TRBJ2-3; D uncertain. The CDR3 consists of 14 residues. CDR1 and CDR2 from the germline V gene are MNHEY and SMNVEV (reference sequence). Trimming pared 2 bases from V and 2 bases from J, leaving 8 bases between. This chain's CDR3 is CASSLATNTDTQYF. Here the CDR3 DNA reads TGTGCCAGCAGTTTAGCGACAAACACAGATACGCAGTATTTT.

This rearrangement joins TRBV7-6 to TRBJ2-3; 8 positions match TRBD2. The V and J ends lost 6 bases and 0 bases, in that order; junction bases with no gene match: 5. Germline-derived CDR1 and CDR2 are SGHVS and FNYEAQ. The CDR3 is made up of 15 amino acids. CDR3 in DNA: TGTGCCAGCAGACGGGAGGGGGTTAGCACAGATACGCAGTATTTT. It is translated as CASRREGVSTDTQYF.

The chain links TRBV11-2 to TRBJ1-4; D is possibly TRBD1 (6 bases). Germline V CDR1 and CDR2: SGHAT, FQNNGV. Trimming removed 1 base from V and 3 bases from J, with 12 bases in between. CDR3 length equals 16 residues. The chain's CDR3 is CASSLGPQGSNEKLFF. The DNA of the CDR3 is TGTGCCAGCAGCTTAGGCCCGCAGGGGTCTAATGAAAAACTGTTTTTT.

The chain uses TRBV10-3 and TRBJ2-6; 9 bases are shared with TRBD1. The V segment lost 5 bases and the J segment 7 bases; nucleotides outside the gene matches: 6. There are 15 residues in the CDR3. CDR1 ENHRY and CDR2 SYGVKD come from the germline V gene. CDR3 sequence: CAISKGQGLANVLTF. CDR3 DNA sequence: TGTGCCATCAGTAAGGGACAGGGTCTTGCCAACGTCCTGACTTTC.

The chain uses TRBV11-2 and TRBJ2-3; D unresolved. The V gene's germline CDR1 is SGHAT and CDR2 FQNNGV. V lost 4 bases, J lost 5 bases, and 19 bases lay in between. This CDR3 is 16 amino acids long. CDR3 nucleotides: TGTGCCAGCAGCTCCGGAGCATCCTCCCCGGGAGATACGCAGTATTTT. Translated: CASSSGASSPGDTQYF.

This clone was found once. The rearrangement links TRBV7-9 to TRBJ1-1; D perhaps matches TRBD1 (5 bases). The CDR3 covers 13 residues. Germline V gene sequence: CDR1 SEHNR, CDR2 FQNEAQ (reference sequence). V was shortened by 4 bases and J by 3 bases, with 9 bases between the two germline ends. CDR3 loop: CASSSGGYTEAFF. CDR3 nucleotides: TGTGCCAGCAGCTCCGGGGGATACACTGAAGCTTTCTTT.

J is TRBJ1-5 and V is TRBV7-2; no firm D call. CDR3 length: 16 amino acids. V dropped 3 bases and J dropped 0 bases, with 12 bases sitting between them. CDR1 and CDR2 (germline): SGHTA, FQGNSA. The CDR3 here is CASSLRADGSNQPQHF. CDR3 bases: TGTGCCAGCAGCTTGAGGGCCGACGGTAGCAATCAGCCCCAGCATTTT.

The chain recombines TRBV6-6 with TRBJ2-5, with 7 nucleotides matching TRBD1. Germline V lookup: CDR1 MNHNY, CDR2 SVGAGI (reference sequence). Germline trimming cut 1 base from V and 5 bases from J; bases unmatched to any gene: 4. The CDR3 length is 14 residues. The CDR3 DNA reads TGTGCCAGCAGTTACTACAGGGGATCGGAGACCCAGTACTTC. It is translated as CASSYYRGSETQYF.

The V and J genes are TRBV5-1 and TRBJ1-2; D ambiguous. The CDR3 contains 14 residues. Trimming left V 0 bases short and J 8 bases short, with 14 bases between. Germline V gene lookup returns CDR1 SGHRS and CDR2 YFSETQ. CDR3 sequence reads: CASSLAGIKSGYTF. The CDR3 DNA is TGCGCCAGCAGCTTGGCAGGCATCAAATCCGGCTACACCTTC.

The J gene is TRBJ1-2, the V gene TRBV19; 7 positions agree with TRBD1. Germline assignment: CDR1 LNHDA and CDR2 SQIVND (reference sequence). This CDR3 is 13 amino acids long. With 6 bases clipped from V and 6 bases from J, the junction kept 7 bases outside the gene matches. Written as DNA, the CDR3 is TGTGCCAGTAGAGTCAGGGGGAGAGATGGCTACACCTTC. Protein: CASRVRGRDGYTF.

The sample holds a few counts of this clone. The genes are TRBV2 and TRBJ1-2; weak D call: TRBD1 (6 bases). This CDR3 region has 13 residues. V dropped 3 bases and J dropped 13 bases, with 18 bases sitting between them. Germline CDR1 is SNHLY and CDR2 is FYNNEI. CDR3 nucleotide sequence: TGTGCCAGCAGTGACGGGGGGGCTAGAGCGAGCACCTTC. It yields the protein CASSDGGARASTF. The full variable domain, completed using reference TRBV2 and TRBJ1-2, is EPEVTQTPSHQVTQMGQEVILRCVPISNHLYFYWYRQILGQKVEFLVSFYNNEISEKSEIFDDQFSVERPDGSNFTLKIRSTKLEDSAMYFCASSDGGARASTFGSGTRLTVV.